A selection of T cell receptor beta chains follows, all from one sample in a study of T cell repertoires in aging, cancer and after chemotherapy. Each CDR3 protein gets one entry after TCRdb re-called the multiplex PCR reads with MiXCR. The sample lists more than 900 distinct CDR3 sequences; 45% to 70% were seen once. Specimen: blood. The source is a human donor with a solid tumor. Each CDR3 is given with its conserved first and last residue. The D gene is left open where the match is weak. A clone size is listed for some rows: how often the clone was seen (once, few, many), or a class if it is expanded.

cdr3_aa cdr3_nt j_call v_call clone_size d_call
CASSFNRNTEAFF TGTGCCAGCAGCTTCAACAGGAACACTGAAGCTTTCTTT TRBJ1-1 TRBV11-2 . .
CASSSRGEETQYF TGTGCCAGCAGTTCAAGGGGTGAGGAGACCCAGTACTTC TRBJ2-5 TRBV28 . .
CASRGIGQGWQETQYF TGTGCCAGCAGGGGGATCGGACAGGGCTGGCAAGAGACCCAGTACTTC TRBJ2-5 TRBV6-5 . TRBD1
CSAGGHSGNTIYF TGCAGTGCCGGCGGCCACTCTGGAAACACCATATATTTT TRBJ1-3 TRBV20-1 . .
CSGETSGRIPTDTQYF TGCAGCGGGGAGACTAGCGGGAGAATTCCCACAGATACGCAGTATTTT TRBJ2-3 TRBV29-1 . TRBD2
CATSRVGGSTYEQYF TGTGCCACCAGCAGAGTAGGGGGGTCGACCTACGAGCAGTACTTC TRBJ2-7 TRBV15 . .
CASSLGGGENYGYTF TGTGCCAGCAGCTTAGGTGGAGGAGAGAACTATGGCTACACCTTC TRBJ1-2 TRBV7-2 . .
CSAQRGQYNSPLHF TGCAGTGCCCAGAGGGGGCAATACAATTCACCCCTCCACTTT TRBJ1-6 TRBV20-1 . TRBD1
CSGTGQGLQGTQYF TGCAGTGGGACGGGACAGGGACTCCAGGGGACCCAGTACTTC TRBJ2-5 TRBV20-1 few TRBD1
CATTTPGFYGYTF TGTGCCACCACTACCCCAGGGTTCTATGGCTACACCTTC TRBJ1-2 TRBV6-5 . .
CASSGGQGSLTYEQYF TGCGCCAGCAGCGGGGGACAGGGCAGTCTCACCTACGAGCAGTACTTC TRBJ2-7 TRBV5-1 . TRBD1
CATSRGNSNQPQHF TGTGCCACCAGCAGGGGAAATAGCAATCAGCCCCAGCATTTT TRBJ1-5 TRBV24-1 . .
CASSLERGPDTQYF TGTGCCAGCAGTCTCGAGCGGGGCCCAGATACGCAGTATTTT TRBJ2-3 TRBV27 . TRBD2
CASMKQGRDGYTF TGTGCCAGCATGAAGCAGGGAAGAGATGGCTACACCTTC TRBJ1-2 TRBV6-1 few .
CASSLDWRGREQFF TGTGCCAGCAGCTTAGACTGGCGGGGAAGGGAGCAGTTCTTC TRBJ2-1 TRBV19 . .
CASSLGQGVDNEQFF TGTGCCAGCAGCTTGGGACAGGGGGTGGACAATGAGCAGTTCTTC TRBJ2-1 TRBV4-2 . TRBD1
CSARTDRPLDTQYF TGCAGTGCTAGAACGGACAGACCCTTAGATACGCAGTATTTT TRBJ2-3 TRBV20-1 . .
CATSSGESTDTQYF TGTGCCACCTCTAGCGGGGAGAGTACAGATACGCAGTATTTT TRBJ2-3 TRBV2 . TRBD2
CASSYANDQYF TGTGCCAGCAGTTATGCGAATGACCAGTACTTC TRBJ2-5 TRBV6-5 few .
CASSLGLVGGSHYNEQFF TGTGCCAGCAGCTTGGGATTAGTAGGTGGTTCACATTACAATGAGCAGTTCTTC TRBJ2-1 TRBV7-3 . .
CSATNLQGANEQFF TGCAGTGCTACAAATTTACAGGGGGCAAATGAGCAGTTCTTC TRBJ2-1 TRBV20-1 . TRBD1
CASSTQNSYNSPLHF TGCGCCAGCAGCACACAGAACTCCTATAATTCACCCCTCCACTTT TRBJ1-6 TRBV5-1 . .
CASSSTGAYNQPQHF TGTGCCAGCAGCTCGACAGGAGCCTACAATCAGCCCCAGCATTTT TRBJ1-5 TRBV7-2 . .
CASSSQGENQPQHF TGTGCCAGCAGCTCACAGGGGGAGAATCAGCCCCAGCATTTT TRBJ1-5 TRBV7-2 . TRBD1
CASSQVSLRTQYF TGTGCCAGCAGCCAAGTTAGTCTGCGGACGCAGTATTTT TRBJ2-3 TRBV7-2 few .
CASSEALRGGVDTQYF TGTGCCAGCAGTGAAGCGCTTCGGGGCGGGGTGGATACGCAGTATTTT TRBJ2-3 TRBV6-1 . .
CASSPGLTSTDTQYF TGTGCCAGCAGCCCTGGACTTACAAGCACAGATACGCAGTATTTT TRBJ2-3 TRBV7-2 few .
CSAGGQEADTQYF TGCAGTGCGGGGGGGCAAGAGGCAGATACGCAGTATTTT TRBJ2-3 TRBV20-1 . .
CASSYSNSGGTNEQFF TGTGCCAGCAGTTACTCGAACAGCGGGGGAACGAATGAGCAGTTCTTC TRBJ2-1 TRBV6-5 . TRBD2
CAISESSGANVLTF TGTGCCATCAGTGAGAGCTCTGGGGCCAACGTCCTGACTTTC TRBJ2-6 TRBV10-3 . .
CAWSRGEDTQYF TGTGCCTGGAGTAGAGGGGAAGATACGCAGTATTTT TRBJ2-3 TRBV30 . .
CASSSPGNTIYF TGTGCCAGCAGTTCCCCTGGAAACACCATATATTTT TRBJ1-3 TRBV28 once .
CASSSGTGSSGNTIYF TGTGCCAGCAGCTCCGGGACAGGGTCCTCTGGAAACACCATATATTTT TRBJ1-3 TRBV11-2 . TRBD1
CASSEGRTLVYEQYF TGCGCCAGCAGTGAGGGCAGGACCCTCGTTTACGAGCAGTACTTC TRBJ2-7 TRBV10-2 . .
CASSYAGTSYEQYF TGTGCCAGCAGTTACGCCGGGACTAGCTACGAGCAGTACTTC TRBJ2-7 TRBV6-6 . TRBD2
CASSLASGGTDTQYF TGTGCCAGCAGCTTAGCTAGCGGGGGTACAGATACGCAGTATTTT TRBJ2-3 TRBV7-2 . TRBD2
CASSYRNQPQHF TGTGCCAGCAGTTACCGGAATCAGCCCCAGCATTTT TRBJ1-5 TRBV6-5 . .
CASSFDSSGGMADTQYF TGTGCCAGCAGCTTTGATTCTAGCGGGGGGATGGCAGATACGCAGTATTTT TRBJ2-3 TRBV5-4 . TRBD2
CATHPGQGAAGYTF TGTGCCACCCACCCTGGACAGGGGGCAGCTGGCTACACCTTC TRBJ1-2 TRBV24-1 . TRBD1
CASSLTGNQETQYF TGTGCCAGCAGCTTGACAGGGAACCAAGAGACCCAGTACTTC TRBJ2-5 TRBV5-8 . .
CASSIEEVGQPQHF TGTGCCAGTAGTATTGAGGAAGTTGGTCAGCCCCAGCATTTT TRBJ1-5 TRBV19 . .
CASSPETGASQGEQFF TGTGCCAGCAGTCCTGAGACAGGGGCCTCCCAGGGGGAGCAGTTCTTC TRBJ2-1 TRBV6-5 few TRBD1
CASSLLDRVSPLHF TGTGCCAGCAGTTTATTAGACAGGGTGTCACCCCTCCACTTT TRBJ1-6 TRBV27 . TRBD1
CASRIQALAEQYF TGTGCCAGCAGGATACAGGCGTTGGCGGAGCAGTACTTC TRBJ2-7 TRBV6-5 . .
CATAPGQGTPLHF TGTGCCACAGCCCCAGGGCAGGGAACACCCCTCCACTTT TRBJ1-6 TRBV6-5 . .
CAISDRGRETQYF TGTGCCATCAGTGACAGGGGGCGGGAGACCCAGTACTTC TRBJ2-5 TRBV10-3 . TRBD1